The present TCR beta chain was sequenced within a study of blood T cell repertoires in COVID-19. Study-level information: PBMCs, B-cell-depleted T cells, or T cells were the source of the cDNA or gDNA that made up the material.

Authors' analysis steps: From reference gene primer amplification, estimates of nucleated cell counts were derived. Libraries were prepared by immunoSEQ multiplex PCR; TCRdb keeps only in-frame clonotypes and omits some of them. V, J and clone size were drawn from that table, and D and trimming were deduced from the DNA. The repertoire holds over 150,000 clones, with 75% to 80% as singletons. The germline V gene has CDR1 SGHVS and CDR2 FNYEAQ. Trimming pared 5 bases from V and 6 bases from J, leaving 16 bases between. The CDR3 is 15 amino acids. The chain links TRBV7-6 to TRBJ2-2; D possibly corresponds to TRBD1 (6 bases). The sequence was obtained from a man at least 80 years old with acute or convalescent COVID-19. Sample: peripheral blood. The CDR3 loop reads CASSATGIQAGELFF. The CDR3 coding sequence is TGTGCCAGCAGCGCGACAGGCATCCAAGCCGGGGAGCTGTTTTTT.